The next 25 T cell receptor beta chains were all read from a single sample in a study of T cells in Graves' hyperthyroidism and ophthalmopathy. The TCR beta CDR3 regions underwent amplification using RNA transcripts as the source. An initial round of RT-PCR targeting the TCR CDR3 relied on the HTBI primer set. TCRdb passed the multiplex PCR reads through MiXCR, listing each CDR3 protein once. The sample records 350,000 to 400,000 distinct CDR3 sequences, around 14% being singletons. The sample was blood. The receptor set was obtained from a woman aged 25-40 years with Graves' hyperthyroidism.

The rearrangement uses TRBV20-1 and TRBJ1-3; 8 nucleotides align to TRBD1. Germline V gene lookup returns CDR1 DFQATT and CDR2 SNEGSKA (reference sequence). This CDR3 is built from 14 residues. V was pared by 5 bases and J by 4 bases, with 7 bases of the junction left unmatched. In DNA, the CDR3 is TGCAGTGCTTGGACAGGGAACGTCGGAAACACCATATATTTT. Protein sequence: CSAWTGNVGNTIYF.

This sequence joins TRBV6-2 or TRBV6-3 and TRBJ1-5, with unresolved D. Germline V CDR1 and CDR2: MNHEY, SVGEGT. This CDR3 is built from 13 residues. The V gene lost 8 bases and the J gene lost 9 bases, with 17 bases spanning the gap. CDR3 DNA: TGTGCCAGCCGACCAAACGGACCGTCGCCCCAGCATTTT. Translation gives CASRPNGPSPQHF.

The table lists this clonotype with many counts. The chain couples TRBV2 to TRBJ2-7; 13 bases fit TRBD2. Trimming cost V 3 bases and J 4 bases; bases outside gene matches: 9. The germline V gene has CDR1 SNHLY and CDR2 FYNNEI. The CDR3 extends over 17 amino acids. CDR3 DNA: TGTGCCAGCAGTGATCCAAGGACTAGCGGGGGACCTTACGAGCAGTACTTC. Translating gives CASSDPRTSGGPYEQYF.

The table lists this clonotype with many counts. This rearrangement joins TRBV12-3 or TRBV12-4 to TRBJ2-3, with D unclear. V lost 3 bases and J 5 bases, leaving 12 bases between the germline ends. CDR3 length equals 14 residues. The CDR3 DNA reads TGTGCCAGCAGTTTCAGTAGACCGGGAGATACGCAGTATTTT. The encoded protein is CASSFSRPGDTQYF.

The table lists this clonotype with a count of one. This sequence joins TRBV5-6 and TRBJ2-7; possible D gene TRBD2, 6 bases. The CDR3 runs to 14 residues. The ends were cut back, 0 bases at V and 6 bases at J, with 13 bases in the middle. Germline CDR1 is SGHDT and CDR2 is YYEEEE. In DNA, the CDR3 is TGTGCCAGCAGCTTGGCGGGGGTTGGGGGCGAGCAGTACTTC. Translation gives CASSLAGVGGEQYF.

This clonotype was found many times. The chain combines TRBV6-5 with TRBJ2-7, with 8 bases aligning to TRBD1. V shed 3 bases, J shed 6 bases, and the junction held 4 bases outside the gene matches. This CDR3 has 13 residues. The V gene's germline CDR1 is MNHEY and CDR2 SVGAGI. The CDR3 DNA reads TGTGCCAGCAGTTATACAGGGGGGAGCGAGCAGTACTTC. Residues: CASSYTGGSEQYF.

This clonotype was seen many times. The chain is built from TRBV2 and TRBJ2-3, with TRBD2 matching 8 bases. The CDR3 loop spans 15 amino acids. Trimming took 6 bases from V and 5 from J; bases not matched to a gene: 10. Germline CDR1 is SNHLY and CDR2 is FYNNEI. As DNA, the CDR3 is TGTGCCAGCAGGGATACGGGAGGGCCTGGAGATACGCAGTATTTT. Residues: CASRDTGGPGDTQYF.

Concerning this clonotype: A read error may be the cause here, since a much bigger clone is one base away. CDR3 protein: CASSPGLLSYNEQFF. DNA of the CDR3: TGTGCCAGCAGTCCGGGACTCCTATCCTACAATGAGCAGTTCTTC. The chain carries TRBV27 and TRBJ2-1; possibly TRBD2 for D (6 bases). CDR1 MNHEY and CDR2 SMNVEV come from the germline V gene (reference sequence). CDR3 length: 15 residues. V was pared by 5 bases and J by 1 base, with 12 bases between.

Many counts were recorded for this clonotype. V and J are TRBV3-1 and TRBJ1-5, with 8 bases that match TRBD1. J gave up 6 bases and V 1 base, and 5 bases lay outside the gene matches. The CDR3 is made up of 15 amino acids. Germline V gene sequence: CDR1 LGHDT, CDR2 YNNKEL (reference sequence). DNA for the CDR3: TGTGCCAGCAGCCAAGCAGGGGGCGCGGGTCAGCCCCAGCATTTT. Amino acids: CASSQAGGAGQPQHF.

This clonotype came up many times. V usage is TRBV30 and J usage is TRBJ2-3; 11 bases map to TRBD2. The germline V gene encodes CDR1 GTSNPN and CDR2 SVGIG (reference sequence). This CDR3 region has 19 residues. Germline trimming cut 0 bases from V and 2 bases from J; bases unmatched to any gene: 13. The CDR3, as DNA: TGTGCCTGGAGTGTACGAAGACTAGCGGGACCTTCATCCACAGATACGCAGTATTTT. Protein sequence: CAWSVRRLAGPSSTDTQYF.

The rearrangement links TRBV7-2 to TRBJ2-7, with D uncertain. Trimming removed 3 bases from V and 6 bases from J, with 6 bases in between. The CDR3 extends over 11 amino acids. Germline V lookup: CDR1 SGHTA, CDR2 FQGNSA. The CDR3 is CASSFSVEQYF. CDR3 nucleotides: TGTGCCAGCAGCTTCTCGGTCGAGCAGTACTTC.

This clonotype was found many times. V gene TRBV28 combines with J gene TRBJ2-3; the D gene is possibly TRBD2 (6 bases). The CDR3 extends over 13 amino acids. Trimming removed 5 bases at V and 1 base at J, with 7 bases between. The V gene's germline CDR1 is MDHEN and CDR2 SYDVKM. The CDR3: CASSPSGTDTQYF. The CDR3 DNA sequence: TGTGCCAGCAGTCCTAGCGGCACAGATACGCAGTATTTT.

This clonotype has only a few counts. The rearrangement joins TRBV5-6 to TRBJ1-2; D is perhaps TRBD1 (5 bases). CDR1 is SGHDT, CDR2 YYEEEE, per germline. The V gene lost 5 bases and the J gene lost 2 bases, with 22 bases spanning the gap. CDR3 length: 17 residues. CDR3: CASSQLSAAGNNYGYTF. The CDR3, as DNA: TGTGCCAGCAGTCAACTTTCGGCGGCAGGGAACAACTATGGCTACACCTTC.

This clonotype was detected ten times or more. The chain couples TRBV3-1 to TRBJ2-3; D gene uncertain. Germline V gives CDR1 LGHDT, CDR2 YNNKEL (reference sequence). The V and J ends lost 1 base and 5 bases respectively, with 7 bases between them. The length of the CDR3 is 13 residues. CDR3 DNA sequence: TGTGCCAGCAGCCAAGGGGAAGGAGATACGCAGTATTTT. Its translation is CASSQGEGDTQYF.

There are a few counts of this clonotype. V gene TRBV4-1 combines with J gene TRBJ1-5; D unclear. The CDR3 covers 17 residues. Per germline, CDR1 MGHRA and CDR2 YSYEKL. Trimming stripped 0 bases from V and 1 base from J, with 13 bases between. CDR3 nucleotides: TGCGCCAGCAGCCAAGATTGGAAACAGTGGAGCAATCAGCCCCAGCATTTT. This translates into CASSQDWKQWSNQPQHF.

This clonotype was observed many times. The V gene is TRBV2, the J gene TRBJ2-5; TRBD1 agrees at 7 bases. Germline CDR1 and CDR2: SNHLY and FYNNEI. Trimming removed 11 bases from V and 5 bases from J; junction bases left unmatched: 14. The CDR3 has 14 residues. This CDR3 is CAFSGGALSETQYF. CDR3 nucleotide sequence: TGTGCCTTTTCAGGGGGAGCCCTGAGCGAGACCCAGTACTTC.

In its sample, this clonotype was seen many times. The chain has TRBV3-1 and TRBJ2-5, with 11 bases matching TRBD2. The junction had 5 bases not matched to a gene; V was cut back by 7 bases and J by 4 bases. Germline V gives CDR1 LGHDT, CDR2 YNNKEL (reference sequence). The CDR3 has 14 residues. This CDR3 is CASKELAGGETQYF. CDR3 coding DNA: TGTGCCAGCAAAGAGCTAGCGGGAGGAGAGACCCAGTACTTC.

The chain carries TRBV20-1 and TRBJ2-7, with D tentatively TRBD1 (6 bases). Germline assignment: CDR1 DFQATT and CDR2 SNEGSKA (reference sequence). The CDR3 is 15 residues long. Trimming pared 6 bases from V and 7 bases from J, leaving 25 bases between. CDR3 coding DNA: TGCAGTGCCCAAAAAGGGCGAGTAGGGGGTCGGGAGCAGTACTTC. As protein: CSAQKGRVGGREQYF.

This chain uses TRBV6-1 with TRBJ2-7; D gene ambiguous. V shed 4 bases and J shed 4 bases, with 11 bases lying between them. CDR3 size: 13 residues. Germline V gives CDR1 MNHNS, CDR2 SASEGT. CDR3 sequence: CASSVTWEYEQYF. The CDR3, as DNA: TGTGCCAGCAGTGTCACATGGGAATACGAGCAGTACTTC.

This clonotype was seen a few times. The V call is TRBV6-1, the J call TRBJ2-5, with 9 positions matching TRBD1. J lost 4 bases, V lost 11 bases, and 11 bases had no gene match. CDR1 and CDR2 from the germline V gene are MNHNS and SASEGT. CDR3 length: 14 amino acids. The CDR3 nucleotides read TGTGCCTCCGCTCCCGGGACAGGGAGAGAGACCCAGTACTTC. This gives the protein CASAPGTGRETQYF.

This rearrangement joins TRBV11-2 to TRBJ2-1; possible D gene TRBD1, 6 bases. Germline lookup yields CDR1 SGHAT and CDR2 FQNNGV. V was clipped by 3 bases and J by 2 bases, with 11 bases between them. There are 15 residues in the CDR3. CDR3 sequence: CASSFHRDTYNEQFF. The CDR3 DNA reads TGTGCCAGCAGCTTCCACAGGGATACCTACAATGAGCAGTTCTTC. Drawing the rest from reference TRBV11-2 and TRBJ2-1, the complete variable domain is EAGVAQSPRYKIIEKRQSVAFWCNPISGHATLYWYQQILGQGPKLLIQFQNNGVVDDSQLPKDRFSAERLKGVDSTLKIQPAKLEDSAVYLCASSFHRDTYNEQFFGPGTRLTVL.

In this sample, this clonotype turned up many times. The chain is built from TRBV7-9 and TRBJ2-1; D unclear. CDR1 is SEHNR, CDR2 FQNEAQ, per germline (reference sequence). CDR3 length: 16 amino acids. The V and J ends lost 3 bases and 0 bases respectively, with 12 bases between them. CDR3: CASSFSRAHSYNEQFF. In nucleotides, the CDR3 is TGTGCCAGCAGCTTCAGTAGAGCGCACTCCTACAATGAGCAGTTCTTC. The complete variable domain, with remaining parts taken from reference TRBV7-9 and TRBJ2-1, reads DTGVSQNPRHKITKRGQNVTFRCDPISEHNRLYWYRQTLGQGPEFLTYFQNEAQLEKSRLLSDRFSAERPKGSFSTLEIQRTEQGDSAMYLCASSFSRAHSYNEQFFGPGTRLTVL.

Many counts were recorded for this clonotype. The V gene is TRBV18, the J gene TRBJ2-1; D possibly matches TRBD1 or TRBD2 (5 bases each). V gave up 0 bases and J gave up 7 bases, with 19 bases separating them. Germline V CDR1 and CDR2: KGHSH, LQKENI. The CDR3 spans 17 residues. This chain's CDR3 is CASSPPPAGTTPNEQFF. DNA of the CDR3: TGTGCCAGCTCACCACCTCCGGCAGGGACCACACCTAATGAGCAGTTCTTC.

This clonotype was seen repeatedly, ten times or more. The rearrangement uses TRBV27 and TRBJ1-5; 9 nucleotides match TRBD1. The CDR3 spans 16 residues. Looked up from germline, CDR1 is MNHEY and CDR2 is SMNVEV (reference sequence). The V gene end was trimmed by 8 bases and the J gene end by 2 bases; junction bases not matched to a gene: 10. In DNA, the CDR3 is TGTGCCAGCGGGATCGGGACAGGGCCGCGCAATCAGCCCCAGCATTTT. This encodes CASGIGTGPRNQPQHF.

This clonotype was observed at least ten times. This CDR3 reads CSARVSGTSGSGEQYF. Written as DNA, the CDR3 is TGCAGTGCTAGAGTTTCAGGGACTAGCGGGTCTGGAGAGCAGTACTTC. V is TRBV20-1 and J is TRBJ2-7, with 12 bases fitting TRBD2. Per germline, CDR1 DFQATT and CDR2 SNEGSKA (reference sequence). J was trimmed by 7 bases and V by 1 base; bases with no gene match: 11. This CDR3 is built from 16 residues.